A selection of T cell receptor beta chains follows, all from one sample in a study of shared clonotypes between healthy human individuals. Clones were sequenced by immunoSEQ multiplex PCR, and TCRdb holds only the in-frame ones, with some missing. The repertoire includes about 2.1 million clones, more than 85% of them detected once, and under 2% sits in the top ten. Sequenced: naive CD8+ T cells from PBMCs. All receptors come from a man aged 18 to 29 in good health. Some clones in this sample may be carry-over from other donors' samples. Each CDR3 is given with its conserved first and last residue.

J: TRBJ2-7
V: TRBV5-6
CDR3: CASSFQGSYEQYF

J: TRBJ1-1
V: TRBV7-9
CDR3: CASSPWGGTEAFF

J: TRBJ2-2
V: TRBV28
CDR3: CASSFERSTGELFF

J: TRBJ2-7
V: TRBV30
CDR3: CAWFSFDSSYEQYF

J: TRBJ2-1
V: TRBV28
CDR3: CASSLMGEWDNEQFF

J: TRBJ2-4
V: TRBV18
CDR3: CASSPYAGGAKNIQYF

J: TRBJ2-3
V: TRBV10-3
CDR3: CAISEGLASDTQYF

J: TRBJ2-2
V: TRBV27
CDR3: CASRTIDLAGTNTGELFF

J: TRBJ2-7
V: TRBV28
CDR3: CASSLSFARRGNEQYF

J: TRBJ2-5
V: TRBV7-6
CDR3: CASSFVRKQWRETQYF

J: TRBJ2-1
V: TRBV7-9
CDR3: CASSFMVPAYNEQFF

J: TRBJ1-1
V: TRBV6-5
CDR3: CASRPWTGGDTEAFF

J: TRBJ2-3
V: TRBV27
CDR3: CASSSHRDQNTDTQYF

J: TRBJ1-4
V: TRBV11-1
CDR3: CASSPGAGVYEKLFF

J: TRBJ2-1
V: TRBV5-8
CDR3: CASSLRLASNEQFF

J: TRBJ2-7
V: TRBV6-1
CDR3: CASSEIATSGSVLYEQYF

J: TRBJ1-2
V: TRBV30
CDR3: CAWRGTGELNYGYTF